These 16 T cell receptor beta chains share one sample of origin, sequenced in a study of T cell repertoires in cytomegalovirus infection. For these receptors, no antigen is known. A single record per CDR3 protein comes from TCRdb applying MiXCR to the reads. The table shows 650,000 to 900,000 distinct CDR3 sequences, with almost 30% occurring only once. This specimen consisted of cultured CD8+ T cells from PBMCs, obtained from culture after CMV antigen stimulation. These receptors were collected from a human donor in good health (CMV status not recorded). Some clones in this sample may be carry-over from other donors' samples.

This chain uses TRBV12-3 or TRBV12-4 with TRBJ2-5, with D perhaps matching TRBD2 (7 bases). V lost 3 bases, J lost 7 bases, and 12 bases lay in between. The CDR3 totals 13 residues. The CDR3 region is CASSLGGGGTQYF. CDR3 sequence (DNA): TGTGCCAGCAGTTTGGGGGGAGGGGGGACCCAGTACTTC.

The table lists this clonotype with a few counts. The chain's CDR3 is CASSPPLGIQETQYF. CDR3 DNA sequence: TGTGCCAGCAGCCCCCCTCTGGGCATACAAGAGACCCAGTACTTC. V is TRBV7-9 and J is TRBJ2-5; D not resolved. The CDR3 totals 15 residues. V was pared by 5 bases and J by 2 bases, with 15 bases between. Germline CDR1 SEHNR, CDR2 FQNEAQ (reference sequence).

The chain carries TRBV3-1 and TRBJ1-6, with D unresolved. The V gene's germline CDR1 is LGHDT and CDR2 YNNKEL (reference sequence). Trimming cost V 3 bases and J 0 bases, with 18 bases left between them. The CDR3 contains 19 residues. CDR3 in DNA: TGTGCCAGCAGCCATCTCTCTAGCGTGTCTAACTCCTATAATTCACCCCTCCACTTT. Protein: CASSHLSSVSNSYNSPLHF.

The chain recombines TRBV12-3 or TRBV12-4 with TRBJ2-7; D might be TRBD2 (6 bases). Trimming removed 2 bases at V and 2 bases at J, with 13 bases between. The CDR3 is 15 amino acids. The CDR3 DNA reads TGTGCCAGCAGTTTACGGGGGAGCCTGGCCTACGAGCAGTACTTC. Its translation: CASSLRGSLAYEQYF.

The rearrangement joins TRBV6-2 or TRBV6-3 to TRBJ1-2; no clear D gene. The CDR3 totals 12 residues. Trimming pared 3 bases from V and 9 bases from J, leaving 11 bases between. Germline CDR1 MNHEY, CDR2 SVGEGT. The CDR3 nucleotides read TGTGCCAGCAGTTATGAAAGGCTCAGCTACACCTTC. Residues: CASSYERLSYTF.

The chain links TRBV12-3 or TRBV12-4 to TRBJ2-2, with D unresolved. V was trimmed by 0 bases and J by 4 bases, leaving 9 bases between them. The length of the CDR3 is 15 residues. CDR3 nucleotide sequence: TGTGCCAGCAGTTTAGCGGTGGGTGGCACCGGGGAGCTGTTTTTT. Its translation: CASSLAVGGTGELFF.

In this sample, this clonotype turned up many times. The gene calls are TRBV7-3 and TRBJ2-3; 13 bases are a match to TRBD2. After removal of 5 bases from V and 3 bases from J, the junction contained 11 bases not matched to a gene. The CDR3 runs 18 residues. Germline CDR1 is SGHTA and CDR2 is FQGTGA. CDR3 in amino acids: CASSRTSGGARGTDTQYF. The CDR3 region has the DNA TGTGCCAGCAGCAGAACTAGCGGGGGGGCCCGAGGTACAGATACGCAGTATTTT.

The chain links TRBV12-3 or TRBV12-4 to TRBJ2-7; TRBD1 matches at 9 bases. The CDR3 covers 14 residues. V was pared by 5 bases and J by 3 bases, with 5 bases of the junction left unmatched. CDR3 nucleotides: TGTGCCAGCAGTCCCGGGGACAGGGTCTACGAGCAGTACTTC. The encoded protein is CASSPGDRVYEQYF.

This clonotype was counted between two and nine times. The genes are TRBV4-1 and TRBJ1-1; 7 bases are a match to TRBD1. The CDR3 consists of 13 residues. Germline CDR1 reads MGHRA; CDR2 reads YSYEKL. V shed 1 base, J shed 10 bases, and the junction held 6 bases outside the gene matches. The CDR3 DNA sequence: TGCGCCAGCAGCCAAGGGACAGGCGGAGTAGCTTTCTTT. It translates to CASSQGTGGVAFF.

The CDR3 DNA reads TGCGCCAGCAGCTCCGAATCCCGGGGCTACACCTTC. This codes for CASSSESRGYTF. The chain recombines TRBV5-1 with TRBJ1-2; unclear D gene. This CDR3 contains 12 residues. Looked up from germline, CDR1 is SGHRS and CDR2 is YFSETQ. V was trimmed by 3 bases and J by 8 bases, leaving 11 bases between them.

The chain carries TRBV19 and TRBJ2-1, with unresolved D. There are 13 residues in the CDR3. V was pared by 3 bases and J by 9 bases, with 12 bases between. Germline V CDR1 and CDR2: LNHDA, SQIVND (reference sequence). CDR3 protein: CASSMGLSFEQFF. CDR3 DNA: TGTGCCAGTAGTATGGGCCTTAGCTTTGAGCAGTTCTTC.

The chain employs TRBV7-8 and TRBJ2-7; no firm D call. Looked up from germline, CDR1 is SGHVS and CDR2 is FQNEAQ. V gave up 0 bases and J gave up 5 bases, with 5 bases separating them. CDR3 length: 12 amino acids. The CDR3 spells CASSLALNEQYF. CDR3 coding DNA: TGTGCCAGCAGCTTAGCGCTCAACGAGCAGTACTTC. The whole variable domain, filled in from reference TRBV7-8 and TRBJ2-7, reads GAGVSQSPRYKVAKRGQDVALRCDPISGHVSLFWYQQALGQGPEFLTYFQNEAQLDKSGLPSDRFFAERPEGSVSTLKIQRTQQEDSAVYLCASSLALNEQYFGPGTRLTVT.

This clonotype has a handful of counts. This chain connects TRBV12-3 or TRBV12-4 to TRBJ1-1; TRBD1 matches 7 bases. V dropped 5 bases and J dropped 7; count of bases not matched to a gene: 4. The length of the CDR3 is 12 residues. DNA for the CDR3: TGTGCCAGCAGTGACCAGGGGGGTGAAGCTTTCTTT. Its protein product is CASSDQGGEAFF.

The table lists this clonotype with many counts. The rearrangement joins TRBV9 to TRBJ1-4, with unresolved D. Germline V gene data show CDR1 as SGDLS and CDR2 as YYNGEE. Deletions cut 0 bases from V and 3 bases from J, with 9 bases between. The CDR3 has 15 residues. The CDR3 region has the DNA TGTGCCAGCAGCGTAGGGGAGGAAGCTAATGAAAAACTGTTTTTT. This encodes CASSVGEEANEKLFF. Variable domain in full (rest from reference TRBV9 and TRBJ1-4): DSGVTQTPKHLITATGQRVTLRCSPRSGDLSVYWYQQSLDQGLQFLIQYYNGEERAKGNILERFSAQQFPDLHSELNLSSLELGDSALYFCASSVGEEANEKLFFGSGTQLSVL.

The chain employs TRBV6-1 and TRBJ2-7, with D tentatively TRBD1 or TRBD2 (5 bases each). The CDR3 contains 14 residues. Deletions cut 2 bases from V and 7 bases from J, with 15 bases between. Germline values: CDR1 MNHNS, CDR2 SASEGT. CDR3 coding DNA: TGTGCCAGCAGTGAAACGGGGCCTTCGAGGGAGCAGTACTTC. Its translation is CASSETGPSREQYF.

This clonotype was detected only a few times. This rearrangement joins TRBV6-6 to TRBJ1-6; 9 positions match TRBD1. The germline V gene has CDR1 MNHNY and CDR2 SVGAGI (reference sequence). The CDR3 extends over 15 amino acids. Losses at the gene ends were 2 bases for V and 8 bases for J; bases not matched to a gene: 4. This CDR3 is CASSYDRGGYSPLHF. The CDR3 nucleotides are TGTGCCAGCAGTTACGACAGGGGGGGATATTCACCCCTCCACTTT.